These T cell receptor beta chains were read from a single sample in a study of OX40 agonist ivuxolimab in advanced cancers. Repertoires were generated with immunoSEQ multiplex PCR, while TCRdb's copy carries only in-frame clones and drops some. Among fewer than 80,000 clones listed, 80% to 90% were seen once. Sequencing used CD4+ or CD8+ T cells sorted from blood, obtained in a trial of the OX40 agonist ivuxolimab. Every receptor here comes from an adult with an advanced solid tumor such as melanoma, head and neck, liver or kidney cancer. CDR3s include the opening cysteine and the closing phenylalanine or tryptophan. The D gene is left open where the match is weak. Clone size is given for some rows only: seen once, a few or many times, or a class if the clone is expanded.

clone_size,v_call,d_call,j_call,cdr3_aa,cdr3_nt
once,TRBV11-2,TRBD2,TRBJ2-5,CASSQGFREGETQYF,TGTGCCAGCAGCCAGGGTTTCAGGGAGGGAGAGACCCAGTACTTC
NA,TRBV7-9,NA,TRBJ1-1,CASSAHGTPEAFF,TGTGCCAGCAGCGCCCACGGGACGCCCGAAGCTTTCTTT
NA,TRBV7-6,NA,TRBJ2-6,CASSLDTWAGANVLTF,TGTGCCAGCAGCTTAGATACGTGGGCTGGGGCCAACGTCCTGACTTTC
NA,TRBV7-6,NA,TRBJ1-1,CASSLYGEAFF,TGTGCCAGCAGCTTATATGGTGAAGCTTTCTTT
NA,TRBV4-3,TRBD2,TRBJ2-3,CASSQDTGGPDTQYF,TGCGCCAGCAGCCAAGACACGGGGGGGCCAGATACGCAGTATTTT
NA,TRBV6-5,NA,TRBJ2-7,CASSYSPLGGEQYF,TGTGCCAGCAGTTACTCCCCCTTGGGGGGTGAGCAGTACTTC
few,TRBV18,NA,TRBJ1-2,CASSPAMLGADVYGYTF,TGTGCCAGCTCACCAGCGATGTTAGGGGCAGACGTCTATGGCTACACCTTC
NA,TRBV5-1,NA,TRBJ2-3,CASSLAHPSTDTQYF,TGCGCCAGCAGCTTGGCCCATCCCTCGACAGATACGCAGTATTTT
NA,TRBV19,NA,TRBJ2-5,CASSIPGRIQETQYF,TGTGCCAGTAGTATTCCAGGCCGAATCCAAGAGACCCAGTACTTC
NA,TRBV27,TRBD1,TRBJ2-1,CASSSPTTGASYNEQFF,TGTGCCAGCAGTTCCCCCACGACAGGGGCCTCCTACAATGAGCAGTTCTTC
NA,TRBV19,TRBD2,TRBJ2-7,CASSAGLAGLAYEQYF,TGTGCCAGTAGTGCAGGACTAGCGGGGTTAGCCTACGAGCAGTACTTC
NA,TRBV7-9,TRBD1,TRBJ1-2,CASTSLDRENYGYTF,TGTGCCAGCACCTCACTGGACAGGGAAAACTATGGCTACACCTTC
NA,TRBV10-3,NA,TRBJ1-1,CAITEGVGTEAFF,TGTGCCATCACGGAGGGAGTGGGAACTGAAGCTTTCTTT
few,TRBV9,TRBD2,TRBJ2-1,CASSVETTSGEQFF,TGTGCCAGCAGCGTAGAAACGACTAGCGGAGAGCAGTTCTTC
few,TRBV2,TRBD1,TRBJ1-1,CASSPTRQGAAVVKPEAFF,TGTGCCAGCAGCCCTACCCGACAGGGGGCCGCTGTGGTTAAGCCTGAAGCTTTCTTT
NA,TRBV6-1,NA,TRBJ2-5,CASSEPGTETQYF,TGTGCCAGCAGTGAACCCGGGACGGAGACCCAGTACTTC
NA,TRBV7-9,TRBD1,TRBJ1-2,CASSSDRLHGYTF,TGTGCCAGCAGCTCGGACAGGCTCCATGGCTACACCTTC
few,TRBV4-2,TRBD1,TRBJ1-2,CASSQATGEGYTF,TGTGCCAGCAGCCAAGCGACAGGGGAAGGCTACACCTTC
NA,TRBV6-6,TRBD1,TRBJ2-3,CASSYADRVPDTQYF,TGTGCCAGCAGTTACGCGGACAGGGTACCTGATACGCAGTATTTT
NA,TRBV7-2,NA,TRBJ1-6,CASSLGTGPSSYNSPLHF,TGTGCCAGCAGCTTAGGAACAGGGCCCAGCTCCTATAATTCACCCCTCCACTTT
once,TRBV30,NA,TRBJ2-7,CAWSVQTGYSYEQYF,TGTGCCTGGAGTGTACAAACAGGGTACTCCTACGAGCAGTACTTC
NA,TRBV6-5,NA,TRBJ1-3,CASSLSRDGRNTIYF,TGTGCCAGCAGTTTGTCCCGGGACGGGAGAAACACCATATATTTT
few,TRBV11-2,NA,TRBJ2-7,CASLHRSYEQYF,TGTGCCTCGCTGCATCGCTCCTACGAGCAGTACTTC
NA,TRBV7-3,NA,TRBJ2-3,CASSLDSGANTQYF,TGTGCCAGCAGCTTAGATTCGGGGGCGAATACGCAGTATTTT
NA,TRBV7-2,NA,TRBJ1-2,CASTPVGAGYTF,TGTGCCAGCACCCCAGTGGGGGCGGGCTACACCTTC
NA,TRBV19,TRBD2,TRBJ2-1,CASSRAGGAYNEQFF,TGTGCCAGTAGTAGGGCGGGGGGGGCCTACAATGAGCAGTTCTTC
NA,TRBV7-4,NA,TRBJ1-1,CASSLLDTEAFF,TGTGCCAGCAGCCTCCTTGACACTGAAGCTTTCTTT
NA,TRBV4-2,NA,TRBJ2-5,CASSWRETQYF,TGTGCCAGCAGCTGGAGGGAGACCCAGTACTTC
NA,TRBV15,NA,TRBJ2-3,CATSRVAVADTQYF,TGTGCCACCAGCAGAGTGGCAGTCGCAGATACGCAGTATTTT
NA,TRBV5-6,NA,TRBJ2-2,CASSSPWGLEDTGELFF,TGTGCCAGCAGCTCGCCCTGGGGGTTGGAGGACACCGGGGAGCTGTTTTTT
once,TRBV19,NA,TRBJ1-2,CASSPRLGYGYTF,TGTGCCAGTAGTCCACGGTTAGGCTATGGCTACACCTTC
NA,TRBV6-1,TRBD1,TRBJ1-2,CASTLDRGPNYGYTF,TGTGCCAGCACTTTGGACAGGGGTCCGAACTATGGCTACACCTTC
NA,TRBV9,TRBD2,TRBJ2-1,CASSVAGGPHEQFF,TGTGCCAGCAGCGTCGCGGGAGGGCCCCATGAGCAGTTCTTC
NA,TRBV2,NA,TRBJ2-1,CASIETNSYNEQFF,TGTGCCAGCATAGAAACGAACTCCTACAATGAGCAGTTCTTC
NA,TRBV14,NA,TRBJ2-7,CASSQVFTESSYEQYF,TGTGCCAGCAGCCAAGTTTTTACGGAGAGCTCCTACGAGCAGTACTTC
once,TRBV5-1,NA,TRBJ2-5,CASSLNWGVQETQYF,TGCGCCAGCAGCTTGAATTGGGGGGTCCAAGAGACCCAGTACTTC
NA,TRBV7-3,TRBD1,TRBJ2-2,CASSLAGQGDFGELFF,TGTGCCAGCAGCTTGGCGGGACAGGGCGACTTCGGGGAGCTGTTTTTT
NA,TRBV5-1,NA,TRBJ2-7,CASSLGSAGTLRDEQYF,TGCGCCAGCAGCTTGGGTTCTGCGGGAACCCTACGCGACGAGCAGTACTTC
NA,TRBV7-8,NA,TRBJ2-5,CASSLEYPQETQYF,TGTGCCAGCAGCTTAGAGTACCCTCAAGAGACCCAGTACTTC
NA,TRBV30,NA,TRBJ1-4,CAWSVKASNEKLFF,TGTGCCTGGAGTGTAAAGGCGAGTAATGAAAAACTGTTTTTT
few,TRBV10-3,NA,TRBJ2-7,CAISEGGRTLTYEQYF,TGTGCCATCAGTGAAGGGGGTCGCACATTAACCTACGAGCAGTACTTC
NA,TRBV7-9,NA,TRBJ2-7,CASSLTSYEQYF,TGTGCCAGCAGCTTAACTAGCTACGAGCAGTACTTC
NA,TRBV20-1,NA,TRBJ2-3,CSATGTDTQYF,TGCAGTGCTACCGGGACAGATACGCAGTATTTT
NA,TRBV4-3,NA,TRBJ1-1,CASSQDNRANTEAFF,TGCGCCAGCAGCCAAGATAACAGGGCGAACACTGAAGCTTTCTTT
once,TRBV7-3,NA,TRBJ1-2,CASSLHPPRGYTF,TGTGCCAGCAGCTTACATCCCCCTCGAGGCTACACCTTC
NA,TRBV11-2,NA,TRBJ2-7,CASSLASYEQYF,TGTGCCAGCAGCTTGGCCTCCTACGAGCAGTACTTC
NA,TRBV5-4,TRBD1,TRBJ2-3,CASSSRDRDTDTQYF,TGTGCCAGCAGCTCCCGGGACAGGGACACAGATACGCAGTATTTT
NA,TRBV7-3,NA,TRBJ2-7,CASSCPCYSSYEQYF,TGTGCCAGCAGCTGCCCCTGCTATAGCTCCTACGAGCAGTACTTC